Listed below are T cell receptor beta chains from one sample, sequenced in a study of cytomegalovirus exposure and HLA in healthy donors. The repertoire was sequenced with immunoSEQ multiplex PCR; TCRdb's copy has only in-frame clones and lacks some. The table records around 84,000 clones, less than 80% of them present only once. Sequenced sample: PBMCs. These receptors were taken from a human donor in good health. Each CDR3 is given with its conserved first and last residue. Each record gives: J gene, V gene, D gene, clone size, CDR3 DNA, CDR3 protein. D genes are given only for firm matches. The listing skips clone size in some rows; elsewhere it reads once, few, many or a size class.

TRBJ1-2	TRBV18	TRBD1	-	TGTGCCAGCTCACCCGCCGGACAGGGCTCCTATGGCTACACCTTC	CASSPAGQGSYGYTF
TRBJ1-5	TRBV19	TRBD1	few	TGTGCCAGTATGTTTGGACAGGGGGGAGTGTGGGAGCCCCAGCATTTT	CASMFGQGGVWEPQHF
TRBJ1-1	TRBV5-6	-	-	TGTGCCAGCAGCCCCAGGCCTTTGAACACTGAAGCTTTCTTT	CASSPRPLNTEAFF
TRBJ1-1	TRBV4-2	-	-	TGTGCCAGCAGCCCGACACCGGGGGTGAACACTGAAGCTTTCTTT	CASSPTPGVNTEAFF
TRBJ2-3	TRBV2	-	-	TGTGCCAGCAGCGAAACAGGGTTCATAGGAGATACGCAGTATTTT	CASSETGFIGDTQYF
TRBJ2-1	TRBV29-1	-	-	TGCAGCGTTCCTGAGAGCACCTACAATGAGCAGTTCTTC	CSVPESTYNEQFF
TRBJ2-3	TRBV20-1	-	-	TGCAGTGCCAGCAGGAACCGGGACAAGTATTTT	CSASRNRDKYF
TRBJ1-1	TRBV5-4	TRBD1	once	TGTGCCAGCAGTTCCGAGAAGACAGGGGGGAACACTGAAGCTTTCTTT	CASSSEKTGGNTEAFF
TRBJ2-5	TRBV7-2	TRBD2	-	TGTGCCAGCAAACGACTAGCCCAAGAGACCCAGTACTTC	CASKRLAQETQYF
TRBJ1-2	TRBV14	TRBD1	-	TGTGCCAGCAGCCTGTCGGGACAGGGGGCTCTTCTTGGCTACACCTTC	CASSLSGQGALLGYTF
TRBJ1-1	TRBV14	-	-	TGTGCCAGCAGCCAAGAAGAGGAGGTGTCGACGTATCGGGCCACTGAAGCTTTCTTT	CASSQEEEVSTYRATEAFF
TRBJ2-6	TRBV10-2	TRBD2	-	TGCGCCAGCAGTGATGGTGGGGTGGGAGTACTAGCGGGGACTGGGGCCAACGTCCTGACTTTC	CASSDGGVGVLAGTGANVLTF
TRBJ1-4	TRBV29-1	-	-	TGCAGCGTTGGGGCCAGGGGAAAACTGTTTTTT	CSVGARGKLFF
TRBJ2-1	TRBV7-9	-	-	TGTGCCAGCAGACTTCGACGGGGAACGGATGAGCAGTTCTTC	CASRLRRGTDEQFF
TRBJ1-1	TRBV19	TRBD1	few	TGTGCCAGTAGCCCTGGGGACAGGGGGTTAAGGACTGAAGCTTTCTTT	CASSPGDRGLRTEAFF
TRBJ2-2	TRBV18	TRBD1	-	TGTGCCAGCTCACTGGCCGGACAGGGTAGCACCGGGGAGCTGTTTTTT	CASSLAGQGSTGELFF
TRBJ2-7	TRBV2	-	-	TGTGCCAGCAGTGAAGGGCCCGGGATCTACGAGCAGTACTTC	CASSEGPGIYEQYF
TRBJ2-7	TRBV11-2	TRBD2	-	TGTGCCAGCTCCGGGAGGAGGGCTTCCTACGAGCAGTACTTC	CASSGRRASYEQYF
TRBJ1-2	TRBV6-5	TRBD1	once	TGTGCCAGCAGCGGAGAACCCAGGGGGCATGGCTACACCTTC	CASSGEPRGHGYTF
TRBJ2-3	TRBV2	TRBD1	-	TGTGCCAGCAGTGAAGACAGGGGGGGCACAGATACGCAGTATTTT	CASSEDRGGTDTQYF
TRBJ1-5	TRBV7-2	TRBD1	once	TGTGCCAGCAGCTTAGACAGGGGGCGCAATCAGCCCCAGCATTTT	CASSLDRGRNQPQHF
TRBJ1-4	TRBV2	TRBD1	once	TGTGCCAGCAGGGGACAGGGTTTGACTAATGAAAAACTGTTTTTT	CASRGQGLTNEKLFF